This TCR beta chain originates from a study of T-cell reconstitution after alpha-beta-depleted transplantation in children. Preparation of the TCRbeta library was carried out with unique molecular identifiers. TCRdb re-derived calls from the PCR reads in MiXCR, one entry per CDR3 protein. The sample records about 540,000 distinct CDR3 sequences, around 20% being singletons. Trimming removed 2 bases at V and 8 bases at J, with 6 bases between. The germline V gene encodes CDR1 PRHDT and CDR2 FYEKMQ (reference sequence). CDR3 length: 12 amino acids. V usage is TRBV13 and J usage is TRBJ1-4; D is undetermined. Source: PBMCs from the stem cell graft donor, taken from the stem cell graft. The source of this sequence is a human donor who donated a stem cell graft to a child with acute lymphoblastic leukemia. This CDR3 is CASSLSAEKLFF. The DNA for the CDR3 is TGTGCCAGCAGCTTATCCGCGGAAAAACTGTTTTTT.